This T cell receptor (beta chain) was retrieved from a study of cytomegalovirus exposure and HLA in healthy donors. Study information: Previous work identified roughly 120 million unique TCR beta sequences from about 179 million T cells. General study findings and limits: A list of approximately 150 TCR beta chains associated with cytomegalovirus was given.

This clone was seen a few times. What it recognizes is unknown. With 60 Vbeta and 13 Jbeta primers, the PCR was carried out. Repertoires were generated with immunoSEQ multiplex PCR, while TCRdb's copy carries only in-frame clones and drops some. Of about 130,000 clones in the sample, around 81% were seen once. Germline V gene data show CDR1 as SGHNT and CDR2 as YYREEE (reference sequence). V was clipped by 1 base and J by 9 bases, with 17 bases between them. The CDR3 totals 16 residues. This receptor was taken from a man in his late teens or twenties in good health and CMV-seronegative. J is TRBJ2-6 and V is TRBV5-4; tentative D call: TRBD1 (5 bases). Sequencing input: PBMCs. CDR3 sequence reads: CASSLSLAGSDNVLTF. CDR3 coding DNA: TGTGCCAGCAGCTTGAGCCTTGCAGGGTCGGACAACGTCCTGACTTTC.